These 32 T cell receptor beta chains share one sample of origin, sequenced in a study of identical twins. TCRdb redid the calling of the 5' RACE reads with MiXCR, one entry per CDR3 protein. The sample consists of a few hundred thousand distinct CDR3 sequences, approximately 8.8% of them appearing once. Sequenced input: naive T cells sorted from blood. The receptors were gathered from a woman in her forties or fifties in good health.

This clonotype occurred many times. The genes are TRBV29-1 and TRBJ1-2; TRBD1 might be the D (5 bases). The CDR3 consists of 16 residues. The germline gives CDR1 SQVTM, CDR2 ANQGSEA. The V end was cut by 0 bases, the J end by 2 bases, with 16 bases between. Here the CDR3 reads CSVEDVPGPINYGYTF. The CDR3 nucleotides read TGCAGCGTTGAAGATGTCCCGGGACCGATCAACTATGGCTACACCTTC. The full variable domain, in which reference TRBV29-1 and TRBJ1-2 provide the parts outside the CDR3, is SAVISQKPSRDICQRGTSLTIQCQVDSQVTMMFWYRQQPGQSLTLIATANQGSEATYESGFVIDKFPISRPNLTFSTLTVSNMSPEDSSIYLCSVEDVPGPINYGYTFGSGTRLTVV.

Comment on this clonotype: The junction shows a germline mismatch at one end, possibly a read error. For the CDR3, the DNA is TGCGCCAGTAGGGGAGAACCGGGACTAGCACTCTTC. This codes for CASRGEPGLALF. The chain combines TRBV5-1 with TRBJ2-1; TRBD2 agrees at 9 bases. The CDR3 runs to 12 residues. Germline CDR1 is SGHRS and CDR2 is YFSETQ.

The genes are TRBV15 and TRBJ2-3; D may be TRBD1 (5 bases). V gave up 6 bases and J gave up 10 bases, with 23 bases separating them. Germline V gene lookup returns CDR1 LNHNV and CDR2 YYDKDF (reference sequence). This CDR3 comprises 15 residues. CDR3 nucleotides: TGTGCCACCAGACCCAGGGATGTTAACTTCGCTTCGCAGTATTTT. It yields the protein CATRPRDVNFASQYF. Together with reference TRBV15 and TRBJ2-3, the CDR3 gives the full variable domain: DAMVIQNPRYQVTQFGKPVTLSCSQTLNHNVMYWYQQKSSQAPKLLFHYYDKDFNNEADTPDNFQSRRPNTSFCFLDIRSPGLGDTAMYLCATRPRDVNFASQYFGPGTRLTVL.

This clonotype occurred a few times. The chain carries TRBV15 and TRBJ1-1, with D hard to call. The CDR3 extends over 13 amino acids. The V end was cut by 1 base, the J end by 1 base, with 4 bases between. Germline CDR1 reads LNHNV; CDR2 reads YYDKDF (reference sequence). CDR3 in amino acids: CATSRARNTEAFF. The CDR3 DNA reads as TGTGCCACCAGCAGAGCTCGGAACACTGAAGCTTTCTTT.

This clonotype was counted a few times. The CDR3 loop reads CAISLTGSDTEAFF. The CDR3 DNA reads as TGTGCCATCAGTCTCACAGGGTCGGACACTGAAGCTTTCTTT. The gene calls are TRBV10-3 and TRBJ1-1; D might be TRBD1 (6 bases). CDR3 length: 14 residues. Germline V gene sequence: CDR1 ENHRY, CDR2 SYGVKD. Trimming took off 5 bases at V and 3 bases at J, with 13 bases between the two ends.

There are a few counts of this clonotype. V gene TRBV20-1 combines with J gene TRBJ2-3; TRBD2 matches 15 bases. The V gene end was trimmed by 5 bases and the J gene end by 1 base; junction bases not matched to a gene: 4. CDR1 is DFQATT and CDR2 is SNEGSKA in the germline V gene (reference sequence). The CDR3 is made up of 16 amino acids. CDR3 in amino acids: CSAGLAGGWGTDTQYF. The CDR3, as DNA: TGCAGTGCTGGACTAGCGGGAGGGTGGGGCACAGATACGCAGTATTTT.

This clonotype showed up many times. V and J are TRBV25-1 and TRBJ1-2, with no clear D. Trimming stripped 1 base from V and 2 bases from J, with 8 bases between. The CDR3 runs to 14 residues. Looked up from germline, CDR1 is MGHDK and CDR2 is SYGVNS. CDR3 sequence (DNA): TGTGCCAGCAGTGAATTGGGAGACAACTATGGCTACACCTTC. Encoded protein: CASSELGDNYGYTF.

V and J are TRBV20-1 and TRBJ2-1, with 10 nucleotides matching TRBD2. V was clipped by 0 bases and J by 8 bases; unmatched bases: 13. Looked up from germline, CDR1 is DFQATT and CDR2 is SNEGSKA (reference sequence). This CDR3 comprises 17 residues. This CDR3 is CSARDLYGLAGDHEQFF. As DNA, the CDR3 is TGCAGTGCTAGAGATTTATACGGCCTAGCGGGAGACCATGAGCAGTTCTTC.

The chain is built from TRBV5-1 and TRBJ2-3; D is perhaps TRBD2 (6 bases). Per germline, CDR1 SGHRS and CDR2 YFSETQ. The V end was cut by 3 bases, the J end by 1 base, with 15 bases between. The CDR3 has 16 residues. The CDR3 nucleotides are TGCGCCAGCAGCTCCCCTCTAGCGCTTGGCACAGATACGCAGTATTTT. This encodes CASSSPLALGTDTQYF. The full variable domain, rest sourced from reference TRBV5-1 and TRBJ2-3, is KAGVTQTPRYLIKTRGQQVTLSCSPISGHRSVSWYQQTPGQGLQFLFEYFSETQRNKGNFPGRFSGRQFSNSRSEMNVSTLELGDSALYLCASSSPLALGTDTQYFGPGTRLTVL.

This clonotype came up a few times. This chain connects TRBV12-5 to TRBJ2-5; 10 positions agree with TRBD2. After removal of 1 base from V and 5 bases from J, the junction contained 4 bases not matched to a gene. CDR1 and CDR2 from the germline V gene are LGHNT and FRNRAP. This CDR3 region has 15 residues. In DNA, the CDR3 is TGTGCTAGTGGTTTGGCGACTAGCGGGTGGGAGACCCAGTACTTC. Its translation: CASGLATSGWETQYF.

The chain employs TRBV10-3 and TRBJ1-1; D remains ambiguous. Per germline, CDR1 ENHRY and CDR2 SYGVKD. The CDR3 covers 15 residues. Trimming took off 3 bases at V and 1 base at J, with 12 bases between the two ends. The CDR3 nucleotides are TGTGCCATCAGTGACCTAGCAGAAAGGAACACTGAAGCTTTCTTT. Translation: CAISDLAERNTEAFF.

In this sample, this clonotype turned up a few times. The junction does not match germline at one end; this may be a read error. This chain links TRBV5-6 with TRBJ2-1, with 10 bases matching TRBD2. The germline CDR1 and CDR2 sequences are SGHDT and YYEEEE. The CDR3 is 13 amino acids. The CDR3 reads CASSTLQREGHLF. The CDR3 region has the DNA TGTGCCAGCAGCACATTGCAGCGGGAGGGTCACCTCTTC. Drawing the rest from reference TRBV5-6 and TRBJ2-1, the complete variable domain is DAGVTQSPTHLIKTRGQQVTLRCSPKSGHDTVSWYQQALGQGPQFIFQYYEEEERQRGNFPDRFSGHQFPNYSSELNVNALLLGDSALYLCASSTLQREGHLFGPGTRLTVL.

In this sample, this clonotype turned up a few times. The chain carries TRBV12-5 and TRBJ2-7; 12 bases fit TRBD2. This CDR3 comprises 14 residues. V lost 6 bases to trimming and J lost 4 bases; unmatched junction nucleotides: 4. The germline gives CDR1 LGHNT, CDR2 FRNRAP. The CDR3 loop reads CASGTTSGRYEQYF. CDR3 in DNA: TGTGCTAGTGGCACGACTAGCGGGAGATACGAGCAGTACTTC. The full variable domain, with the rest looked up from reference TRBV12-5 and TRBJ2-7, is DARVTQTPRHKVTEMGQEVTMRCQPILGHNTVFWYRQTMMQGLELLAYFRNRAPLDDSGMPKDRFSAEMPDATLATLKIQPSEPRDSAVYFCASGTTSGRYEQYFGPGTRLTVT.

The chain is built from TRBV20-1 and TRBJ2-5; no firm D call. Germline V gives CDR1 DFQATT, CDR2 SNEGSKA (reference sequence). The CDR3 runs 16 residues. Trimming took 0 bases from V and 2 from J, leaving 16 bases between them. The CDR3, as DNA: TGCAGTGCTAGAGACGGATCACGGGCCTCACAAGAGACCCAGTACTTC. This encodes CSARDGSRASQETQYF.

The CDR3 DNA reads TGTGCCAGCAGTAAAGGGACAGGGGGAGAAAGAGAGACCCAGTACTTC. It translates to CASSKGTGGERETQYF. The chain carries TRBV12-3 or TRBV12-4 and TRBJ2-5, with 11 positions matching TRBD1. V lost 5 bases to trimming and J lost 4 bases; unmatched junction nucleotides: 9. CDR3 length: 16 amino acids.

This clonotype was detected once. The chain links TRBV23-1 to TRBJ2-3; 7 bases are shared with TRBD2. TRBV23-1 is identified as an open reading frame with a role that is uncertain. J lost 2 bases, V lost 0 bases, and 2 bases had no gene match. The CDR3 has 15 amino acids. CDR3 in amino acids: CASSQSQRDTDTQYF. The CDR3 region has the DNA TGCGCCAGCAGTCAATCCCAGCGGGACACAGATACGCAGTATTTT.

This clonotype was observed a few times. The chain uses TRBV20-1 and TRBJ2-1; 8 positions match TRBD2. V lost 1 base to trimming and J lost 7 bases; unmatched junction nucleotides: 12. This CDR3 has 16 residues. The V gene's germline CDR1 is DFQATT and CDR2 SNEGSKA (reference sequence). CDR3 sequence (DNA): TGCAGTGCTAGAGGCCATAAGGGACTAGTTGAGAATGAGCAGTTCTTC. It encodes CSARGHKGLVENEQFF.

V and J are TRBV2 and TRBJ2-2, with D uncertain. This CDR3 has 15 residues. Germline V gene data show CDR1 as SNHLY and CDR2 as FYNNEI. V gave up 6 bases and J gave up 4 bases, with 15 bases separating them. The CDR3 DNA reads as TGTGCCAGCAGACTACATAGGGCCGGCACCGGGGAGCTGTTTTTT. Translated: CASRLHRAGTGELFF. The whole variable domain, filled in from reference TRBV2 and TRBJ2-2, reads EPEVTQTPSHQVTQMGQEVILRCVPISNHLYFYWYRQILGQKVEFLVSFYNNEISEKSEIFDDQFSVERPDGSNFTLKIRSTKLEDSAMYFCASRLHRAGTGELFFGEGSRLTVL.

This clonotype was found once. This could be a read error, since a much larger clone is one nucleotide away. The rearrangement joins TRBV4-1 to TRBJ2-7; D not resolved. The germline gives CDR1 MGHRA, CDR2 YSYEKL. This CDR3 has 14 amino acids. The V and J ends lost 0 bases and 0 bases respectively, with 6 bases between them. For the CDR3, the DNA is TGCGCCAGCAGCCAAGATCAGAACTCCTACGAGCAGTACTTC. Protein: CASSQDQNSYEQYF.

The V and J genes are TRBV20-1 and TRBJ2-5, with 12 bases fitting TRBD2. The ends lost 4 bases at V and 5 bases at J; junction bases unmatched: 5. This CDR3 is built from 14 residues. Germline loops: CDR1 DFQATT, CDR2 SNEGSKA (reference sequence). CDR3 amino acids: CSATPTSGGETQYF. The CDR3 nucleotides read TGCAGTGCTACGCCGACTAGCGGGGGTGAGACCCAGTACTTC.

This clonotype has more than one count but fewer than ten. The chain joins TRBV11-2 to TRBJ2-7, with D unresolved. V was shortened by 3 bases and J by 4 bases, with 7 bases between the two germline ends. The germline V gene has CDR1 SGHAT and CDR2 FQNNGV. The CDR3 sequence is 12 residues long. CDR3 amino acids: CASSFRPYEQYV. Written as DNA, the CDR3 is TGTGCCAGCAGCTTTAGACCGTACGAGCAGTACGTC.

This clonotype has just a few counts. The chain carries TRBV7-6 and TRBJ2-1; D is possibly TRBD1 (6 bases). Germline assignment: CDR1 SGHVS and CDR2 FNYEAQ. CDR3 length equals 15 residues. V was cut by 1 base and J by 8 bases, with 15 bases left in between. In DNA form, the CDR3 reads TGTGCCAGCAGCTTAGGGCAGGGGATCGTCGATGAGCAGTTCTTC. Amino acids: CASSLGQGIVDEQFF.

This clonotype was counted ten times or more. The chain combines TRBV24-1 with TRBJ2-3; D gene uncertain. This CDR3 region has 16 residues. Germline V gene sequence: CDR1 KGHDR, CDR2 SFDVKD. Deletions cut 2 bases from V and 1 base from J, with 12 bases between. CDR3 loop: CATSDSPAPGTDTQYF. In nucleotides, the CDR3 is TGTGCCACCAGTGATTCTCCAGCGCCTGGCACAGATACGCAGTATTTT.

This clonotype was detected ten times or more. CDR3 coding DNA: TGTGCCAGCAGCCAACAGCTAGGTCTCCGGAAAGCTTTCTTT. It is translated as CASSQQLGLRKAFF. V is TRBV4-2 and J is TRBJ1-1; no clear D. Trimming shortened V by 2 bases and J by 9 bases, and 16 bases separated the two germline ends. CDR1 LGHNA and CDR2 YNFKEQ come from the germline V gene. The CDR3 spans 14 residues.

The V gene is TRBV20-1, the J gene TRBJ2-1, with 10 bases fitting TRBD2. This CDR3 contains 18 residues. The trim removed 0 bases at V and 6 bases at J, leaving 14 bases unmatched. The germline gives CDR1 DFQATT, CDR2 SNEGSKA (reference sequence). CDR3 sequence (DNA): TGCAGTGCTAGAGATCTAGGGAAGCTAGCGGGAGCCAGCAATGAGCAGTTCTTC. Translating it yields CSARDLGKLAGASNEQFF.

V gene TRBV6-2 or TRBV6-3 combines with J gene TRBJ2-3; D is possibly TRBD2 (5 bases). Germline CDR1 MNHEY, CDR2 SVGEGT. The CDR3 extends over 16 amino acids. Between the trimmed V and J ends, which lost 5 bases and 1 base, there was a span of 16 bases. CDR3 coding DNA: TGTGCCAGCAGTCGGGATCGGGTGCCAGGCACAGATACGCAGTATTTT. Its translation is CASSRDRVPGTDTQYF.

This clonotype was detected ten times or more. J is TRBJ2-7 and V is TRBV12-3 or TRBV12-4, with D possibly matching TRBD1 (5 bases). V lost 4 bases and J lost 6, with 13 bases in between. The CDR3 sequence is 13 residues long. As DNA, the CDR3 is TGTGCCAGCAGTTACTCCAGGGCATCCGAGCAGTACTTC. Translating it yields CASSYSRASEQYF.

The CDR3 DNA reads TGTGCCAGCAGTGGGCCCGGGACTAGCAGAGAGACCCAGTACTTC. Its translation: CASSGPGTSRETQYF. V and J are TRBV12-3 or TRBV12-4 and TRBJ2-5; TRBD2 agrees at 9 bases. The CDR3 totals 15 residues. With V trimmed by 5 bases and J by 4 bases, 8 bases remained unmatched.

The genes are TRBV7-2 and TRBJ1-1, with a tentative D call TRBD1 (5 bases). Germline loops: CDR1 SGHTA, CDR2 FQGNSA. CDR3 length equals 14 residues. Trimming left V 7 bases short and J 5 bases short, with 17 bases between. The DNA for the CDR3 is TGTGCCAGCATCCTGATGGGGGGGACGACTGAAGCTTTCTTT. Translating gives CASILMGGTTEAFF.

The rearrangement joins TRBV3-1 to TRBJ2-1; D might be TRBD2 (6 bases). This CDR3 is built from 16 residues. Germline CDR1 and CDR2: LGHDT and YNNKEL (reference sequence). Deletions cut 4 bases from V and 5 bases from J, with 18 bases between. The CDR3 loop reads CASSRFRSSEDNEQFF. CDR3 sequence (DNA): TGTGCCAGCAGCCGCTTTAGGTCTAGCGAGGACAATGAGCAGTTCTTC.

This clonotype has just a few counts. The CDR3 loop reads CATSDLKREGLFF. The CDR3 region has the DNA TGTGCCACCAGTGATTTGAAGAGGGAAGGGCTGTTCTTC. V gene TRBV24-1 combines with J gene TRBJ2-1, with D maybe TRBD2 (5 bases). Germline V gives CDR1 KGHDR, CDR2 SFDVKD. Trimming took off 0 bases at V and 15 bases at J, with 14 bases between the two ends. The CDR3 length is 13 residues.

The V gene is TRBV6-1, the J gene TRBJ2-3, with D possibly being TRBD1 or TRBD2 (6 bases each). The germline V gene has CDR1 MNHNS and CDR2 SASEGT. The germline V and J ends were trimmed by 7 bases and 0 bases, with 23 bases remaining between them. The CDR3 contains 18 residues. CDR3 nucleotides: TGTGCCAGCACTATAGGTGGGGGGCCTCCTCTCAGCACAGATACGCAGTATTTT. Encoded protein: CASTIGGGPPLSTDTQYF.